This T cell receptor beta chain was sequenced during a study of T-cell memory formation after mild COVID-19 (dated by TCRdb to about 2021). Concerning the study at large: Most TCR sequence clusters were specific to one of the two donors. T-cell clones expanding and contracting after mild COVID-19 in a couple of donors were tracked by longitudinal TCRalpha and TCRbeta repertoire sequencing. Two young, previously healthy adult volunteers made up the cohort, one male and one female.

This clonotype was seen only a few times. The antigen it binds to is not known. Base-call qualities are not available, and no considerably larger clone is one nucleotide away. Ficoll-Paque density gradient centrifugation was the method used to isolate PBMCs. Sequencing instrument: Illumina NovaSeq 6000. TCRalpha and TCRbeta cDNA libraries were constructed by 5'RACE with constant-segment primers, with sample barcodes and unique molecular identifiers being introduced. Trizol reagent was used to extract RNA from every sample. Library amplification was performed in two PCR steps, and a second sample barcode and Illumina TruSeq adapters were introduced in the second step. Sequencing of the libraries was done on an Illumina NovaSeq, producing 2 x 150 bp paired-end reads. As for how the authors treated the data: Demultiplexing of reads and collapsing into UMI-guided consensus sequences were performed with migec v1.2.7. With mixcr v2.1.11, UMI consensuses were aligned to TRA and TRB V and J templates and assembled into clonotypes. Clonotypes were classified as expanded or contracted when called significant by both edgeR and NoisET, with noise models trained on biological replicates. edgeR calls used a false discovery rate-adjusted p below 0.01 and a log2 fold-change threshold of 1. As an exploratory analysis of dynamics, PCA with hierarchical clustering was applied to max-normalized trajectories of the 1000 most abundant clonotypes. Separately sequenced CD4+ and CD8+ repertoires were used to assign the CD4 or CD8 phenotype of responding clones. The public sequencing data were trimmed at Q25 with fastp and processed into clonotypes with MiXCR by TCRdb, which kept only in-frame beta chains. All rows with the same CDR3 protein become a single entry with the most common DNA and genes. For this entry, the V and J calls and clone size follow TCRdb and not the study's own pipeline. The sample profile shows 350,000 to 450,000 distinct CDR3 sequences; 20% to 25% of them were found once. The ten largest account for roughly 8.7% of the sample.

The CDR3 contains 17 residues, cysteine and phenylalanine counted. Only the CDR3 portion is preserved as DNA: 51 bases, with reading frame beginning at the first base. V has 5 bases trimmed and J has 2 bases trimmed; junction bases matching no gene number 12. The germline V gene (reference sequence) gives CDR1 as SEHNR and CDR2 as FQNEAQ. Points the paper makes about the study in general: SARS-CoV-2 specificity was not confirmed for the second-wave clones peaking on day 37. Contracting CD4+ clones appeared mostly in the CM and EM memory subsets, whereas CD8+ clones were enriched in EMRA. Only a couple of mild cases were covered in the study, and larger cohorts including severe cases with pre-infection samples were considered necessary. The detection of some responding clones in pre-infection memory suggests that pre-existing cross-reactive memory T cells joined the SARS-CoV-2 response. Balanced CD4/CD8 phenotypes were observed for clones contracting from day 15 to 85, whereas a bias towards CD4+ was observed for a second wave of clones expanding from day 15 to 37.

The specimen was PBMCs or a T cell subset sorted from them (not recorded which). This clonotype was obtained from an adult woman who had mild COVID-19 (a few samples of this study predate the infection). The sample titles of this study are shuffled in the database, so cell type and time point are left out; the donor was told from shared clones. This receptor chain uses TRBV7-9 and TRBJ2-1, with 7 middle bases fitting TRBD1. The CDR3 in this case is CASSPLRGQDPYNEQFF. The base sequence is TGTGCCAGCAGCCCCCTCCGCGGACAGGACCCCTACAATGAGCAGTTCTTC.